The entry below gives a single TCR beta chain sequence along with its context. The sample belongs to a study of blood T cell repertoires in COVID-19. Study in general: Acute and convalescent COVID-19 specimens originated in the United States, Italy and Spain. Sources were T cells, B-cell-depleted T cells, or PBMCs; the material itself was cDNA or gDNA.

The CDR3 extends over 15 amino acids. Trimming removed 6 bases from V and 4 bases from J; junction bases left unmatched: 11. CDR1 LNHNV and CDR2 YYDKDF come from the germline V gene (reference sequence). The assay was immunoSEQ multiplex PCR, and TCRdb's table has in-frame clones only and misses some. The table records approximately 49,000 clones, under 70% of them present only once. The sample comprised peripheral blood. The clonotype originates from a woman aged 70-85 years with acute or convalescent COVID-19. The chain links TRBV15 to TRBJ2-5; 7 bases align to TRBD1. This chain's CDR3 is CATSVARGLGETQYF. The CDR3, as DNA: TGTGCCACCAGTGTCGCGAGGGGGCTTGGAGAGACCCAGTACTTC. Variable domain in full (rest from reference TRBV15 and TRBJ2-5): DAMVIQNPRYQVTQFGKPVTLSCSQTLNHNVMYWYQQKSSQAPKLLFHYYDKDFNNEADTPDNFQSRRPNTSFCFLDIRSPGLGDTAMYLCATSVARGLGETQYFGPGTRLLVL.